The TCR beta chain under discussion was sequenced for a study of cytomegalovirus exposure and HLA in healthy donors. Study results and limitations: Analysis was carried out at a later point, and it linked a missense DCLRE1C variant to TCR beta V- and J-gene trimming. About 87% or about 30% of the time was how often most TCR beta V segments were productive, according to an earlier analysis.

The count of this clone is one. Its matching antigen is unknown. PCR used 60 Vbeta primers and 13 Jbeta primers. Assay used: immunoSEQ multiplex PCR; TCRdb lists only in-frame clones, some missing. Of 150,000 to 200,000 clones in the sample, just over 70% are singletons; the top ten hold 2% to 2.5%. Germline V gives CDR1 SEHNR, CDR2 FQNEAQ (reference sequence). CDR3 size: 14 residues. The V end lost 4 bases, the J end lost 7 bases, and 17 bases lay between the germline ends. Sequenced input: PBMCs. This chain joins TRBV7-9 and TRBJ2-7, with a tentative D call TRBD1 (6 bases). The source is a human donor in good health. The DNA for the CDR3 is TGTGCCAGCAGCTCTCCGGGACATGGCGGAGAGCAGTACTTC. Protein: CASSSPGHGGEQYF.